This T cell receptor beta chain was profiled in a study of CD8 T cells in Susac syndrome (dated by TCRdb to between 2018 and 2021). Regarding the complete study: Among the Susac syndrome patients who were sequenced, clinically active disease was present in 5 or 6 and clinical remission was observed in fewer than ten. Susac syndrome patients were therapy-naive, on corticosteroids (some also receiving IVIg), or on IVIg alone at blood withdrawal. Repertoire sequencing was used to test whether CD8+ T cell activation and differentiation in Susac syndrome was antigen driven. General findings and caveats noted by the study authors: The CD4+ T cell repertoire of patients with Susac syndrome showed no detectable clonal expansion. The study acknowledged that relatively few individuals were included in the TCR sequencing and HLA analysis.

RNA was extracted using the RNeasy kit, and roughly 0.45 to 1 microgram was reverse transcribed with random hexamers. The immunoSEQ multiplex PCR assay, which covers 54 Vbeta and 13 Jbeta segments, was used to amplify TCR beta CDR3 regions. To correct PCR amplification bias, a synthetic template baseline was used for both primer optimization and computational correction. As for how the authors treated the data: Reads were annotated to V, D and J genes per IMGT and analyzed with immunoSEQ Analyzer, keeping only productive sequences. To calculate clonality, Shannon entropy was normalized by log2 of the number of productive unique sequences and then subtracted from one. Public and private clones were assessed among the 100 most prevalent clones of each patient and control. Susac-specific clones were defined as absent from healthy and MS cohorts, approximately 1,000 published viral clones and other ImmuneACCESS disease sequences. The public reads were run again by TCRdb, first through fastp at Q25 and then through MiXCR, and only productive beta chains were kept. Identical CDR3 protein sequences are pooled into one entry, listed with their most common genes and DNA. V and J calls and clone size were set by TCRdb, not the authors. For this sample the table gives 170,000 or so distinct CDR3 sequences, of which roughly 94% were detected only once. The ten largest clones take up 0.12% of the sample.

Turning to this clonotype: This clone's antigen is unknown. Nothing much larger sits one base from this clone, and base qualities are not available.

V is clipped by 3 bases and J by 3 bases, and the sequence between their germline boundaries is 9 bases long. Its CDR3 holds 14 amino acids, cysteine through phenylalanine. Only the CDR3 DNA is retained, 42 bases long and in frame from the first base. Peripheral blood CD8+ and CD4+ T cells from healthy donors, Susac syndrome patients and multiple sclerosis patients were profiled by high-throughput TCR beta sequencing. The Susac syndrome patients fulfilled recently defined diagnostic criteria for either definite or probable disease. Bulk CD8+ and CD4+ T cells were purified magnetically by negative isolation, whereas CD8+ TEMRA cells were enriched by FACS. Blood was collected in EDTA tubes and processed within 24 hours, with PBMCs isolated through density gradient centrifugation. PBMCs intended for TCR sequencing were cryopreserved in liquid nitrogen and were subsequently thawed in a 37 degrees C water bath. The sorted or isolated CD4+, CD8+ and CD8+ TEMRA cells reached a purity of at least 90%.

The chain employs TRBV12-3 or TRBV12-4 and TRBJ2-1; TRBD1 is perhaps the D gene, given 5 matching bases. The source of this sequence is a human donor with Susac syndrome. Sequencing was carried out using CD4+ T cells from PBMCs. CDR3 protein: CASSFAGYYNEQFF. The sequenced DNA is TGTGCCAGCAGTTTTGCAGGGTACTACAATGAGCAGTTCTTC.